The next 5 T cell receptor beta chains were all read from a single sample in a study of OX40 agonist ivuxolimab in advanced cancers. TCRdb's copy holds only in-frame clones and misses some; the assay was immunoSEQ multiplex PCR. The table includes about 42,000 clones, about 88% detected once. This material consisted of CD4+ or CD8+ T cells sorted from blood, taken in a trial of the OX40 agonist ivuxolimab. Receptors originate from an adult with an advanced solid tumor such as melanoma, head and neck, liver or kidney cancer.

The rearrangement joins TRBV29-1 to TRBJ2-3; D might be TRBD2 (5 bases). The CDR3 runs 15 residues. The V and J ends lost 0 bases and 0 bases respectively, with 10 bases between them. CDR1 and CDR2 from the germline V gene are SQVTM and ANQGSEA. The CDR3 DNA is TGCAGCGTTGAAGACCGACCGGGAAGCACAGATACGCAGTATTTT. Translated: CSVEDRPGSTDTQYF.

CDR3 DNA sequence: TGCGCCAGCAGCCCTATGGTGTTGACCCTTAGCACAGATACGCAGTATTTT. Translated, it gives CASSPMVLTLSTDTQYF. The rearrangement links TRBV4-1 to TRBJ2-3; no firm D call. The CDR3 runs 17 residues. In germline, CDR1 is MGHRA, CDR2 YSYEKL. Trimming pared 4 bases from V and 0 bases from J, leaving 17 bases between.

This clone was seen once. The V gene is TRBV4-1, the J gene TRBJ1-4, with D perhaps TRBD1 (5 bases). With 0 bases removed from V and 6 bases from J, the gap between germline ends came to 17 bases. The CDR3 runs 17 residues. Germline CDR1 reads MGHRA; CDR2 reads YSYEKL. Written as DNA, the CDR3 is TGCGCCAGCAGCCAAGAAACCGCCCGGCAGGGTGATGAAAAACTGTTTTTT. Translated, it gives CASSQETARQGDEKLFF.

This clone was detected a few times. V usage is TRBV2 and J usage is TRBJ1-5; maybe TRBD1 (6 bases). V lost 8 bases and J 7 bases, leaving 15 bases between the germline ends. CDR3 size: 13 residues. The germline V gene has CDR1 SNHLY and CDR2 FYNNEI. CDR3 residues: CASRNRAGQPQHF. CDR3 DNA: TGTGCCAGCCGGAACAGGGCGGGGCAGCCCCAGCATTTT.

The chain employs TRBV13 and TRBJ2-7; 7 bases agree with TRBD1. With V trimmed by 6 bases and J by 2 bases, 7 bases remained unmatched. Germline V gives CDR1 PRHDT, CDR2 FYEKMQ (reference sequence). The CDR3 has 14 residues. For the CDR3, the DNA is TGTGCCAGCAGATCAGACAGGGTCCCCTACGAGCAGTACTTC. It yields the protein CASRSDRVPYEQYF.